The 6 T cell receptor beta chains below were found in one sample sequenced in a study of T cells in Graves' hyperthyroidism and ophthalmopathy. The source material, RNA transcripts, was used to amplify TCR beta CDR3 regions. The HTBI primer set was used in a first-round RT-PCR of the TCR CDR3. TCRdb used MiXCR to reprocess the multiplex PCR reads, holding one entry per CDR3 protein. The sample includes about 250,000 distinct CDR3 sequences, roughly 15% of them seen just once. Sequencing input: blood. All receptors come from a woman aged 50 to 65 with Graves' hyperthyroidism that later progressed to Graves' ophthalmopathy.

V is TRBV18 and J is TRBJ2-7, with 9 bases identical to TRBD1. The length of the CDR3 is 17 residues. Germline loops: CDR1 KGHSH, CDR2 LQKENI. V trimming: 2 bases; J trimming: 6 bases; junction bases outside the gene matches: 14. This CDR3 is CASSPMSGTGKGGEQYF. For the CDR3, the DNA is TGTGCCAGCTCACCAATGTCCGGGACAGGGAAAGGTGGCGAGCAGTACTTC.

A few counts support this clonotype. The chain combines TRBV7-9 with TRBJ2-7, with 9 nucleotides matching TRBD2. V was clipped by 2 bases and J by 4 bases; unmatched bases: 6. This CDR3 spans 15 amino acids. The germline V gene has CDR1 SEHNR and CDR2 FQNEAQ (reference sequence). This chain's CDR3 is CASSLRSSGSYEQYF. For the CDR3, the DNA is TGTGCCAGCAGCTTAAGGAGTAGCGGGAGTTACGAGCAGTACTTC. Together with reference TRBV7-9 and TRBJ2-7, the CDR3 gives the full variable domain: DTGVSQNPRHKITKRGQNVTFRCDPISEHNRLYWYRQTLGQGPEFLTYFQNEAQLEKSRLLSDRFSAERPKGSFSTLEIQRTEQGDSAMYLCASSLRSSGSYEQYFGPGTRLTVT.

This clonotype has ten or more counts. V gene TRBV15 combines with J gene TRBJ1-5; D is ambiguous. Germline loops: CDR1 LNHNV, CDR2 YYDKDF (reference sequence). The CDR3 totals 14 residues. Trimming stripped 0 bases from V and 0 bases from J, with 3 bases between. CDR3 protein: CATSREVSNQPQHF. The CDR3 DNA follows: TGTGCCACCAGCAGAGAGGTTAGCAATCAGCCCCAGCATTTT.

CDR3 loop: CASSLVARENIQYF. CDR3 sequence (DNA): TGTGCCAGCAGCTTAGTGGCTAGGGAAAACATTCAGTACTTC. The chain recombines TRBV7-2 with TRBJ2-4, with D unresolved. The CDR3 has 14 amino acids. V was trimmed by 1 base and J by 5 bases, leaving 9 bases between them. CDR1 is SGHTA, CDR2 FQGNSA, per germline.

This clonotype showed up just a few times. V and J are TRBV19 and TRBJ1-5, with 7 bases aligning to TRBD1. Per the germline V gene, CDR1 is LNHDA and CDR2 is SQIVND (reference sequence). Germline trimming cut 3 bases from V and 5 bases from J; bases unmatched to any gene: 13. The CDR3 extends over 17 amino acids. The CDR3 sequence: CASSILMGDRDHQPQHF. DNA of the CDR3: TGTGCCAGTAGTATTTTAATGGGGGACAGAGATCATCAGCCCCAGCATTTT.

About this clonotype itself: A much larger clonotype is one base distant, so this may be a read error. The V call is TRBV3-1, the J call TRBJ2-7, with 8 bases that match TRBD2. The CDR3 has 15 residues. In germline, CDR1 is LGHDT, CDR2 YNNKEL (reference sequence). J was trimmed by 8 bases and V by 3 bases; bases with no gene match: 12. DNA for the CDR3: TGTGCCAGCAGCCATCCCGGGGGGGGGAGATACAAGCAGTACTTC. Translating gives CASSHPGGGRYKQYF.